A single sample is the source of the 21 T cell receptor beta chains below, sequenced in a study of human T cells and chemical hapten exposure. TCRdb re-derived calls from the RACE reads in MiXCR, one entry per CDR3 protein. The profile shows about 45,000 distinct CDR3 sequences, 4.3% of them singletons. Stated time point: healthy volunteer bleed at 2 weeks. Whole blood that had not been fractionated was the source of extracted total RNA. Sequenced sample: whole blood. Receptors originate from a female donor in good health. Some clones in this sample may be carry-over from other donors' samples.

In this sample, this clonotype turned up a few times. The chain couples TRBV2 to TRBJ1-1; possible D gene TRBD1, 5 bases. This CDR3 has 14 residues. Between the trimmed V and J ends, which lost 0 bases and 3 bases, there was a span of 8 bases. CDR1 SNHLY and CDR2 FYNNEI come from the germline V gene. CDR3 DNA sequence: TGTGCCAGCAGTGAAGCGACCAGGGACACTGAAGCTTTCTTT. This translates into CASSEATRDTEAFF.

This clonotype was seen ten or more times. The chain employs TRBV7-2 and TRBJ1-2; 7 positions agree with TRBD1. V lost 5 bases, J lost 4 bases, and 7 bases stayed unmatched. Germline V gene sequence: CDR1 SGHTA, CDR2 FQGNSA. The CDR3 totals 14 residues. The CDR3 is CASSPIRTGYGYTF. The CDR3 bases are TGTGCCAGCAGCCCTATCAGGACAGGCTATGGCTACACCTTC.

This clonotype has just a few counts. The V call is TRBV20-1, the J call TRBJ1-1; 9 bases match TRBD1. Unmatched junction bases numbered 4, after V lost 1 base and J lost 7 bases. Per germline, CDR1 DFQATT and CDR2 SNEGSKA (reference sequence). The length of the CDR3 is 13 residues. The CDR3 nucleotides are TGCAGTGCTAGAGCAGGGACAGGGTATGAAGCTTTCTTT. Its translation: CSARAGTGYEAFF.

As regards this clonotype: A single base separates this from a much larger clone, so it may be a read error. This chain links TRBV14 with TRBJ1-3, with D unclear. The ends were cut back, 0 bases at V and 7 bases at J, with 10 bases in the middle. The CDR3 covers 14 residues. CDR1 is SGHDN and CDR2 is FVKESK in the germline V gene. CDR3 in amino acids: CASSQDLGINTIYF. The CDR3 DNA is TGTGCCAGCAGCCAAGATTTGGGTATTAACACCATATATTTT.

The sample holds many counts of this clonotype. The chain is built from TRBV7-2 and TRBJ1-1; D might be TRBD1 (6 bases). V was clipped by 7 bases and J by 4 bases, with 13 bases between them. Germline CDR1 and CDR2: SGHTA and FQGNSA. CDR3 length equals 13 residues. CDR3 sequence reads: CASKRGRGTEAFF. CDR3 DNA: TGTGCCAGCAAACGGGGCAGGGGCACTGAAGCTTTCTTT.

The sample holds many counts of this clonotype. This rearrangement joins TRBV20-1 to TRBJ2-3, with D possibly matching TRBD2 (6 bases). V dropped 5 bases and J dropped 0 bases, with 12 bases sitting between them. Germline assignment: CDR1 DFQATT and CDR2 SNEGSKA (reference sequence). This CDR3 region has 14 residues. Here the CDR3 reads CSASRGVSTDTQYF. The CDR3 DNA reads as TGCAGTGCTTCGCGGGGAGTCAGCACAGATACGCAGTATTTT.

V usage is TRBV11-3 and J usage is TRBJ1-1; 10 nucleotides match TRBD1. Germline V gives CDR1 SGHNT, CDR2 YENEEA. The V gene end was trimmed by 4 bases and the J gene end by 3 bases; junction bases not matched to a gene: 5. This CDR3 has 15 residues. CDR3 sequence reads: CASSSGTGVDTEAFF. CDR3 in DNA: TGTGCCAGCAGCTCTGGGACAGGGGTGGACACTGAAGCTTTCTTT. Full variable domain (missing parts from reference TRBV11-3 and TRBJ1-1): EAGVVQSPRYKIIEKKQPVAFWCNPISGHNTLYWYLQNLGQGPELLIRYENEEAVDDSQLPKDRFSAERLKGVDSTLKIQPAELGDSAVYLCASSSGTGVDTEAFFGQGTRLTVV.

Notes on this clonotype: This may be a read error, as it is one base from a much larger clone. The rearrangement uses TRBV12-3 or TRBV12-4 and TRBJ1-5, with 9 bases that match TRBD1. The CDR3 is 13 amino acids. V lost 8 bases and J lost 7; bases outside the gene matches: 6. In DNA form, the CDR3 reads TGTGCCAGCGGAGACAGGGGGAAGCAGCCCCAGCATTTT. It yields the protein CASGDRGKQPQHF.

This clonotype was counted at least ten times. The chain is built from TRBV9 and TRBJ1-5, with D hard to call. Per the germline V gene, CDR1 is SGDLS and CDR2 is YYNGEE. V was clipped by 7 bases and J by 2 bases, with 7 bases between them. This CDR3 has 12 amino acids. In DNA, the CDR3 is TGTGCCAGCTCGAGTGGCAATCAGCCCCAGCATTTT. The encoded protein is CASSSGNQPQHF.

This clonotype was observed many times. This chain joins TRBV6-2 or TRBV6-3 and TRBJ1-1; TRBD1 matches at 9 bases. CDR3 length: 16 residues. Per the germline V gene, CDR1 is MNHEY and CDR2 is SVGEGT. With 2 bases clipped from V and 5 bases from J, the junction kept 9 bases outside the gene matches. The CDR3, as DNA: TGTGCCAGCAGTTACAAAACCGGGACAGGGAGGACTGAAGCTTTCTTT. This codes for CASSYKTGTGRTEAFF.

This clonotype was counted many times. V is TRBV4-3 and J is TRBJ2-6; 10 positions match TRBD2. This CDR3 is built from 22 residues. Germline V gene data show CDR1 as LGHNA and CDR2 as YSLEER. Germline trimming cut 4 bases from V and 0 bases from J; bases unmatched to any gene: 18. In DNA, the CDR3 is TGCGCCAGCAGCCGATACACCGGACTAGCGGCTTATTTGAACTCTGGGGCCAACGTCCTGACTTTC. This sequence encodes CASSRYTGLAAYLNSGANVLTF.

This clonotype was seen many times. This sequence joins TRBV6-5 and TRBJ2-7, with 8 bases identical to TRBD1. Per the germline V gene, CDR1 is MNHEY and CDR2 is SVGAGI. The CDR3 is 14 residues long. Trimming removed 5 bases from V and 3 bases from J; junction bases left unmatched: 6. CDR3 coding DNA: TGTGCCAGCAGTAGGGGACAGGACCTCTACGAGCAGTACTTC. Protein: CASSRGQDLYEQYF.

This clonotype was detected many times. V usage is TRBV29-1 and J usage is TRBJ2-6; D is unclear. Trimming cost V 0 bases and J 3 bases, with 12 bases left between them. This CDR3 has 16 residues. The V gene's germline CDR1 is SQVTM and CDR2 ANQGSEA. The CDR3 reads CSVEDRLTSGANVLTF. For the CDR3, the DNA is TGCAGCGTTGAAGATCGGCTCACCAGTGGGGCCAACGTCCTGACTTTC.

This chain joins TRBV10-2 and TRBJ1-1; 9 bases align to TRBD1. The junction had 9 bases not matched to a gene; V was cut back by 6 bases and J by 7 bases. The CDR3 is 14 residues long. Germline V CDR1 and CDR2: WSHSY, SAAADI. CDR3 protein: CASSRGQGDIEAFF. The CDR3 nucleotides are TGCGCCAGCAGCCGGGGACAGGGAGATATTGAAGCTTTCTTT.

This clonotype was observed many times. The chain is built from TRBV12-3 or TRBV12-4 and TRBJ1-2; 9 bases agree with TRBD1. The CDR3 loop spans 15 amino acids. V lost 5 bases, J lost 1 base, and 5 bases stayed unmatched. CDR3 loop: CASSPDRGFNYGYTF. Here the CDR3 DNA reads TGTGCCAGCAGTCCCGACAGGGGGTTTAACTATGGCTACACCTTC.

In its sample, this clonotype was seen many times. The chain is built from TRBV20-1 and TRBJ2-1, with D perhaps matching TRBD2 (7 bases). Per the germline V gene, CDR1 is DFQATT and CDR2 is SNEGSKA (reference sequence). V was clipped by 3 bases and J by 8 bases, with 11 bases between them. CDR3 size: 12 residues. The CDR3 spells CSARGGGHEQFF. The CDR3 DNA is TGCAGTGCTAGGGGGGGGGGGCATGAGCAGTTCTTC.

This clonotype was detected many times. V usage is TRBV6-1 and J usage is TRBJ1-4; D not resolved. Germline V lookup: CDR1 MNHNS, CDR2 SASEGT. The CDR3 is made up of 18 amino acids. Trimming left V 2 bases short and J 0 bases short, with 16 bases between. CDR3 nucleotides: TGTGCCAGCAGTGAACTATTTCGGCGGAGGACAACTAATGAAAAACTGTTTTTT. Protein sequence: CASSELFRRRTTNEKLFF.

The table lists this clonotype with many counts. The DNA for the CDR3 is TGTGCCAGCAGCTTAAATCAGAACAACCCCTACACTGAAGCTTTCTTT. Translated: CASSLNQNNPYTEAFF. V gene TRBV5-6 combines with J gene TRBJ1-1; no definite D call. V shed 2 bases and J shed 3 bases, with 17 bases lying between them. The germline gives CDR1 SGHDT, CDR2 YYEEEE. This CDR3 is 16 amino acids long.

This clonotype has a count of ten or more. The chain joins TRBV27 to TRBJ2-7; 7 bases agree with TRBD2. CDR1 MNHEY and CDR2 SMNVEV come from the germline V gene (reference sequence). The CDR3 extends over 18 amino acids. The junction had 18 bases not matched to a gene; V was cut back by 2 bases and J by 5 bases. The CDR3 region is CASSLAGDLGGRRDEQYF. Here the CDR3 DNA reads TGTGCCAGCAGTTTAGCGGGGGACCTCGGGGGTCGAAGAGACGAGCAGTACTTC.

This clonotype is deemed medium-sized. The CDR3 DNA reads TGTGCCAGCAGTTTAGAACACACCGCTAGCTGGGACAGCACAGATACGCAGTATTTT. Translating gives CASSLEHTASWDSTDTQYF. The rearrangement uses TRBV27 and TRBJ2-3; possibly TRBD1 or TRBD2 for D (5 bases each). V gave up 2 bases and J gave up 0 bases, with 21 bases separating them. This CDR3 is 19 amino acids long. Germline loops: CDR1 MNHEY, CDR2 SMNVEV (reference sequence).

The table lists this clonotype with a few counts. The chain joins TRBV6-2 or TRBV6-3 to TRBJ2-1; either TRBD1 or TRBD2 may fit D (5 bases each). The CDR3 contains 16 residues. V dropped 6 bases and J dropped 4 bases, with 19 bases sitting between them. Germline lookup yields CDR1 MNHEY and CDR2 SVGEGT. The CDR3 DNA follows: TGTGCCAGCAGCCCCACGGCGGGCAGGGTATACAATGAGCAGTTCTTC. Amino acids: CASSPTAGRVYNEQFF.